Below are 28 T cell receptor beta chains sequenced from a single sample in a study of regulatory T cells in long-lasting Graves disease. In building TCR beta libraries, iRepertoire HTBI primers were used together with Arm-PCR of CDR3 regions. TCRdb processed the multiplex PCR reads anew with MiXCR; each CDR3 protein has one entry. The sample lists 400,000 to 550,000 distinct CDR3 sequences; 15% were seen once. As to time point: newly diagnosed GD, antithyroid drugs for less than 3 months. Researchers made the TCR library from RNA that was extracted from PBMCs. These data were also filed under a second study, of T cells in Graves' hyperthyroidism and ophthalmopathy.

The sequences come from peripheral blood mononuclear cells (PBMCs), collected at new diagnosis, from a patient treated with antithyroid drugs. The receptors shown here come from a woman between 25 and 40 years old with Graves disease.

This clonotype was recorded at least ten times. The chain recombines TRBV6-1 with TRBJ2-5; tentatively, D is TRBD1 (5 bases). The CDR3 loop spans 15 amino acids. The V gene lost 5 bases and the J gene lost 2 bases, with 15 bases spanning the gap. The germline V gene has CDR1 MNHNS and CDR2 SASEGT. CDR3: CASSQMAGQQETQYF. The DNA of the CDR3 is TGTGCCAGCAGTCAAATGGCAGGGCAGCAAGAGACCCAGTACTTC.

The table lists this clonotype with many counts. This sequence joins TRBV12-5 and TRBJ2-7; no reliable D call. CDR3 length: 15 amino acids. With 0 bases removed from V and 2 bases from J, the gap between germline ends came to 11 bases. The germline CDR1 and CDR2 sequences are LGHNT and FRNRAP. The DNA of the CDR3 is TGTGCTAGTGGTTTGGTACCCGCGCTTACCTACGAGCAGTACTTC. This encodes CASGLVPALTYEQYF.

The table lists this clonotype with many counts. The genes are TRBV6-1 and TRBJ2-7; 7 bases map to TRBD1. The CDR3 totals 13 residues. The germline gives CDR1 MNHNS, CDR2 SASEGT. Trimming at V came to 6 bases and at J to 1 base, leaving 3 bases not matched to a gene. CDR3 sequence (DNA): TGTGCCAGCAGGAAGGGGGCGTCCTACGAGCAGTACTTC. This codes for CASRKGASYEQYF.

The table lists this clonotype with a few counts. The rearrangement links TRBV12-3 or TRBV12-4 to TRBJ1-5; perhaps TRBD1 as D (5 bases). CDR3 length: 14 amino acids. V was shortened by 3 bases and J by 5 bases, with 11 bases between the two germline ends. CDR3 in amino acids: CASSLGRDYQPQHF. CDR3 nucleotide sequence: TGTGCCAGCAGTTTGGGCAGGGACTATCAGCCCCAGCATTTT.

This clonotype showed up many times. CDR3 residues: CASSQDRGGGKTEAFF. The CDR3 bases are TGTGCCAGCAGCCAAGATCGCGGGGGAGGAAAGACTGAAGCTTTCTTT. The chain links TRBV3-1 to TRBJ1-1, with D maybe TRBD1 (5 bases). The germline V gene has CDR1 LGHDT and CDR2 YNNKEL (reference sequence). The CDR3 has 16 amino acids. The V and J ends lost 0 bases and 5 bases respectively, with 16 bases between them.

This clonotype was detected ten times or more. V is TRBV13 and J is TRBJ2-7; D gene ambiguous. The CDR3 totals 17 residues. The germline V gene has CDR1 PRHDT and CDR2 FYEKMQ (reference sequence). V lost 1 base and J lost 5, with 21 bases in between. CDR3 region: CASSLASLKALSNEQYF. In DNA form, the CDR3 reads TGTGCCAGCAGCTTAGCCTCCTTGAAAGCCTTGTCCAACGAGCAGTACTTC.

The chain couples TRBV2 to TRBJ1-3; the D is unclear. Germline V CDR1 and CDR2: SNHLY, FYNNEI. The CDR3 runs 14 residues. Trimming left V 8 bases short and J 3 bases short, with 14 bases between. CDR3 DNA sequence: TGTGCCAGCCGAAAGGTGAAAGGTGGAAACACCATATATTTT. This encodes CASRKVKGGNTIYF.

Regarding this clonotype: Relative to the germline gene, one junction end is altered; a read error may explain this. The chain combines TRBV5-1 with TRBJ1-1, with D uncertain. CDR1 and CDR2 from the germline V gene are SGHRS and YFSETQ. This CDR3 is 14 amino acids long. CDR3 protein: CASSLVGGNTGAFF. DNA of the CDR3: TGCGCCAGCAGCTTGGTGGGAGGGAACACTGGAGCTTTCTTT.

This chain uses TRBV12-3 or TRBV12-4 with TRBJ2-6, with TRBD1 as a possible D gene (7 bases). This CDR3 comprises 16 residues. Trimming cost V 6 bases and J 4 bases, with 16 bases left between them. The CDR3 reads CASRLGGGAGANVLTF. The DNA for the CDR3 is TGTGCCAGCAGACTAGGGGGCGGGGCCGGGGCCAACGTCCTGACTTTC.

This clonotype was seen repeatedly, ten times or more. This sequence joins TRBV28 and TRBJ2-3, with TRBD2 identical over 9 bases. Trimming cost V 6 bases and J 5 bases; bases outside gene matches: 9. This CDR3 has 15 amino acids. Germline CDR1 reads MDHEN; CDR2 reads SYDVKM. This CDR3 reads CASSPFRGRGDTQYF. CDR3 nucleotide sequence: TGTGCCAGCAGCCCATTTCGCGGGAGGGGAGATACGCAGTATTTT.

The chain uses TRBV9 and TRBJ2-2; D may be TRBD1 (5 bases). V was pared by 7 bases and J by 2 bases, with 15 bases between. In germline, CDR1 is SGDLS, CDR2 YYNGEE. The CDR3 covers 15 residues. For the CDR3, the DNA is TGTGCCAGCTTGAGAACCGACAGAAACACCGGGGAGCTGTTTTTT. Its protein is CASLRTDRNTGELFF.

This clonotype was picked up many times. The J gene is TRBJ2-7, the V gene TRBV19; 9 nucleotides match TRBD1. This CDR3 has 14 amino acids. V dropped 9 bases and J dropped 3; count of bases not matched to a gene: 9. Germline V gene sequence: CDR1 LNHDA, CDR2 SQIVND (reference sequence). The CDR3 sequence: CASSPGQGIYEQYF. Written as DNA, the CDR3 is TGTGCCAGCAGCCCGGGACAGGGTATCTACGAGCAGTACTTC.

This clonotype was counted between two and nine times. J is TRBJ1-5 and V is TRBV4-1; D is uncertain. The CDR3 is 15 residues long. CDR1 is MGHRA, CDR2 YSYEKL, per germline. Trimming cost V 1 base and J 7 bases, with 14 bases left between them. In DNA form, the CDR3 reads TGCGCCAGCAGCCAAGTAAGGGATTCAAGACAGCCCCAGCATTTT. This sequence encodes CASSQVRDSRQPQHF.

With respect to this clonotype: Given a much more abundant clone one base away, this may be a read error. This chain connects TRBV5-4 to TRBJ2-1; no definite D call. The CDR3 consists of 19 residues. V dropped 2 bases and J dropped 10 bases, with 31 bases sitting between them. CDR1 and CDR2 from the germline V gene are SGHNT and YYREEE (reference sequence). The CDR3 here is CASSFPPPETPIQPLEQFF. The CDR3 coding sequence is TGTGCCAGCAGCTTTCCACCACCGGAGACCCCTATCCAACCTTTGGAGCAGTTCTTC.

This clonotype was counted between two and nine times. CDR3 residues: CASGPRDRVFEQYF. Written as DNA, the CDR3 is TGTGCCAGCGGACCCCGGGACAGGGTGTTCGAGCAGTACTTC. This chain joins TRBV6-2 or TRBV6-3 and TRBJ2-7, with TRBD1 matching over 9 bases. The CDR3 covers 14 residues. Germline CDR1 is MNHEY and CDR2 is SVGEGT. V shed 8 bases and J 6 bases; nucleotides not matched to a gene: 11.

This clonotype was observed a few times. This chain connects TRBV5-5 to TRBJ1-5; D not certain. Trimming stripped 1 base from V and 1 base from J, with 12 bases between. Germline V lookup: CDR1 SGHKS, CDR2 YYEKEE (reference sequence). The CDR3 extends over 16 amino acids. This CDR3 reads CASSLLVLNSNQPQHF. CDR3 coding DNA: TGTGCCAGCAGCTTGTTGGTATTGAACAGCAATCAGCCCCAGCATTTT.

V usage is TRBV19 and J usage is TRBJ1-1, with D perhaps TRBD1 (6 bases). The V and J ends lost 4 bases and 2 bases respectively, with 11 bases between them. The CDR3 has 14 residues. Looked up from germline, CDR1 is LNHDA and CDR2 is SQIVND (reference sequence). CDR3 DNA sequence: TGTGCCAGTAGTAGCCGGGGGCCTAACACTGAAGCTTTCTTT. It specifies CASSSRGPNTEAFF.

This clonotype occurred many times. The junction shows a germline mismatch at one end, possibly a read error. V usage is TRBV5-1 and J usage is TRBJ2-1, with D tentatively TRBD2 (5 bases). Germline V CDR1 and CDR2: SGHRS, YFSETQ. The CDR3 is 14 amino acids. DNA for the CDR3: TGTGCCAGCAGCTTAGCGTTAGAATACAATGAGCAGTTCTTC. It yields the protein CASSLALEYNEQFF.

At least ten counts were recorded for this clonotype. This chain's CDR3 is CSASPNSVTEAFF. The CDR3 DNA reads as TGCAGTGCTAGTCCAAACAGCGTGACTGAAGCTTTCTTT. The rearrangement links TRBV20-1 to TRBJ1-1; no definite D call. This CDR3 is 13 amino acids long. The germline gives CDR1 DFQATT, CDR2 SNEGSKA (reference sequence). Between the trimmed V and J ends, which lost 3 bases and 5 bases, there was a span of 13 bases.

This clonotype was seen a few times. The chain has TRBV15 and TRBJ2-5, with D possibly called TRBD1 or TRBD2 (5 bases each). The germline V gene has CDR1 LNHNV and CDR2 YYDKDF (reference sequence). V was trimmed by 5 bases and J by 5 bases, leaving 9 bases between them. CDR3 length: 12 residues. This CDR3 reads CATSEGFETQYF. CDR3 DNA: TGTGCCACCAGCGAGGGGTTCGAGACCCAGTACTTC.

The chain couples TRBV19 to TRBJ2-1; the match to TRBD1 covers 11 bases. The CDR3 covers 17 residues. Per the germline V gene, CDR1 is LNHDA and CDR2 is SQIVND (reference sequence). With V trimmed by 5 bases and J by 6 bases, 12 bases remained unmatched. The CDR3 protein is CASSLRTGGWTGNEQFF. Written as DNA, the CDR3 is TGTGCCAGTAGTCTGAGGACAGGGGGCTGGACGGGCAATGAGCAGTTCTTC.

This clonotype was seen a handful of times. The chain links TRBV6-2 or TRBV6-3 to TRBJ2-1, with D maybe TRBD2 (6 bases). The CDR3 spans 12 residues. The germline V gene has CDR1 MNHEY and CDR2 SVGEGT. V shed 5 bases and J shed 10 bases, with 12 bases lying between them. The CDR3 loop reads CASSGLTGEQFF. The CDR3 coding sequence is TGTGCCAGCAGTGGACTAACTGGGGAGCAGTTCTTC.

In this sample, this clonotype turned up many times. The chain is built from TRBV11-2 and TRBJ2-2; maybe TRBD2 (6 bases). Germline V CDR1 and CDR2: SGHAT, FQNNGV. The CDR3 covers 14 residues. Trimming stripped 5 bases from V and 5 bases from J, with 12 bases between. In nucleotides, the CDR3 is TGTGCCAGCAGCCCGCGGGACCCGACCGGGGAGCTGTTTTTT. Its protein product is CASSPRDPTGELFF. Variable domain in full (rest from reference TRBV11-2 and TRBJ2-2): EAGVAQSPRYKIIEKRQSVAFWCNPISGHATLYWYQQILGQGPKLLIQFQNNGVVDDSQLPKDRFSAERLKGVDSTLKIQPAKLEDSAVYLCASSPRDPTGELFFGEGSRLTVL.

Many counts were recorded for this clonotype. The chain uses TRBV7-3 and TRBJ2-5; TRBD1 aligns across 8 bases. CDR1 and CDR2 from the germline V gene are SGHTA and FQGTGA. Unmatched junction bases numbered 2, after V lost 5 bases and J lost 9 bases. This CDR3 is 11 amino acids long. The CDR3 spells CASSRQGSQYF. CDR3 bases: TGTGCCAGCAGCCGACAGGGGTCCCAGTACTTC.

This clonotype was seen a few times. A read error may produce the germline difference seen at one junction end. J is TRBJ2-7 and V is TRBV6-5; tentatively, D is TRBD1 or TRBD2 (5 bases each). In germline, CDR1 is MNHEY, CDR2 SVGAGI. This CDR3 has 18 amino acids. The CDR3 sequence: CASSYSSTPGPSSYGQYF. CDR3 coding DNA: TGTGCCAGCAGTTACTCGAGTACACCGGGACCTAGCTCCTACGGGCAGTACTTC.

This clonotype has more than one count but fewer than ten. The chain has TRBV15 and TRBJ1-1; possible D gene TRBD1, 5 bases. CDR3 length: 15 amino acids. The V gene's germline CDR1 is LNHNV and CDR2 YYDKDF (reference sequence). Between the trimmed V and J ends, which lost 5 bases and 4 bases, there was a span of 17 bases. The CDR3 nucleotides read TGTGCCACCAGCCCCAGTCTGCAAAGGGGCACTGAAGCTTTCTTT. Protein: CATSPSLQRGTEAFF.

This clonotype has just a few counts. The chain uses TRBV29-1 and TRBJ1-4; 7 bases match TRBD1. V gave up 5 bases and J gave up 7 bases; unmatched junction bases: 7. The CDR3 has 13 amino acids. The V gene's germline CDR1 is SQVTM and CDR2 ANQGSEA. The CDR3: CSVSLQGGEKLFF. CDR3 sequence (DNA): TGCAGCGTTAGTCTCCAGGGGGGTGAAAAACTGTTTTTT.

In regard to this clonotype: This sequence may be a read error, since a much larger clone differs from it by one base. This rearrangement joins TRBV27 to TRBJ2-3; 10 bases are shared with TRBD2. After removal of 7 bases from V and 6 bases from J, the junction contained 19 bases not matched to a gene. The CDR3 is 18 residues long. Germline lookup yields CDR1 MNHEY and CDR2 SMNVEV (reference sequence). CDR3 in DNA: TGTGCCAGCATGCCGGCCCCCGGGGCTAGCGGGAGACGGGATACGCAGTATTTT. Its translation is CASMPAPGASGRRDTQYF.